This T cell receptor beta chain was observed in a study of control samples from healthy donors and cancer patients. The protocol was immunoSEQ multiplex PCR, while the TCRdb copy is restricted to in-frame clones and leaves out a portion. In the table there are approximately 160,000 clones, around nine tenths of which are singletons. V lost 2 bases and J 6 bases, leaving 7 bases between the germline ends. Germline V gene lookup returns CDR1 LGHDT and CDR2 YNNKEL (reference sequence). The CDR3 extends over 12 amino acids. This chain joins TRBV3-1 (or the pseudogene TRBV3-2) and TRBJ1-2; possible D gene TRBD1, 5 bases. This TCR was sampled from a woman aged 25-40 years in good health. The sample consisted of blood. The CDR3 bases are TGTGCCAGCAGCCAAAGGGGCGATGGCTACACCTTC. Amino acid sequence: CASSQRGDGYTF.